A single T cell receptor beta chain is shown here with its context. Its cognate antigen has yet to be identified. No base quality information exists; no much larger clone differs at one position. Libraries were constructed by the immunoSEQ multiplex PCR assay. The TCRbeta CDR3 region and neighboring sequences were amplified from pancreatic genomic DNA and then sequenced. The paper's data handling went like this. Productive clonality and productive rearrangement counts were measured along with repertoire diversity, which was expressed as a mean normalized Shannon-Wiener index. The nonparametric Mann-Whitney U test was used to compare repertoire metrics between controls and chronic pancreatitis. A shared clonotype was defined as a CDR3beta sequence with the same amino acid composition and length across subjects. The clones in this table, taken by TCRdb from immuneACCESS, are in-frame only. Not every clone is retained; where verified, under half of the shortfall comes from an unresolved V gene, and the cause of the rest is unknown. Clone size and the V and J calls come from that table; the DNA yielded D and trimming. This sample holds about 9,100 clones; about 76% were observed only once. The biggest ten clones account for more than 13% of the sample.

This sample stems from a study of immune characteristics of hereditary and idiopathic chronic pancreatitis. At the level of the whole study: The study profiled local pancreatic immune cells and TCRbeta repertoires in hereditary and idiopathic chronic pancreatitis compared with control organ donor pancreases. TCRbeta sequencing covered about 5 control pancreases, seven or eight hereditary chronic pancreatitis pancreases and about six idiopathic chronic pancreatitis pancreases. Minimal in vitro experimental manipulation of pancreas-infiltrating T cells was the reason the gDNA-based approach was selected.

The research as a whole found: Chronic pancreatitis caused by alcohol use was excluded from the study. Compared with controls, TCRbeta repertoire diversity was significantly higher and clonality was lower in both chronic pancreatitis groups. Because patient tissue could be obtained only at the time of TPIAT, immune findings may have been influenced by differences in disease duration. Differences in Vbeta-Jbeta gene family usage, including TRBV10, TRBV19, TRBV23 and TRBV5, were found between hereditary and idiopathic chronic pancreatitis. Among over 10 chronic pancreatitis patients, the number of productive TCR rearrangements showed a positive correlation with disease severity scores.

Chronic pancreatitis pancreas tissue came from patients undergoing total pancreatectomy with islet autotransplantation (TPIAT). None of the chronic pancreatitis patients included in the study had a known history of diabetes. For TCRbeta sequencing, genomic DNA was pulled straight from bulk pancreas tissue, skipping any T cell sorting. No particular cause of disease was identified in patients with idiopathic chronic pancreatitis. Pancreas tissues from patients and organ donors were collected consecutively at two US centers. V is clipped by 1 base and J by 3 bases, and the sequence between their germline boundaries is 13 bases long. Measured from the cysteine to the phenylalanine, the CDR3 is 16 residues long. The kept DNA is CDR3 alone, 48 bases in frame from the first base. CDR1 and CDR2, looked up from the germline V gene (reference sequence), are LGHDT and YNNKEL.

This clonotype was obtained from a human donor with chronic pancreatitis. Sequenced material: pancreas tissue with idiopathic chronic pancreatitis. The cell subset or site label for this specimen denotes: chronic pancreatitis without an identified cause. The rearrangement combines TRBV3-1 (or the pseudogene TRBV3-2) with TRBJ2-1; the D gene lacks a confident call. In nucleotide form, the sequence is TGTGCCAGCAGCCAAGGGTCGGCTAGTGTCTACAATGAGCAGTTCTTC. Its translation is CASSQGSASVYNEQFF.